This note documents a single T cell receptor (beta chain) sequence. Antigen specificity is unknown. V was pared by 2 bases and J by 3 bases, with 14 bases between. Germline CDR1 SQVTM, CDR2 ANQGSEA. The CDR3 is made up of 15 amino acids. These data belong to a study of T cell responses to AZD1222 COVID-19 vaccine. Notes on the study in general: Baseline serology detected seropositivity in only a handful of AZD1222 recipients. Breadth and depth of Spike-specific TCRs rose after two AZD1222 doses. Among vaccine-associated CD4 TCRs, coverage spanned spike, with dominance at 160-218 and 743-854.

Profiling relied on immunoSEQ multiplex PCR, and the TCRdb table lists in-frame clones only, not all of them. The sample consists of 120,000 or so clones, nearly 90% of them appearing once. The clonotype was recovered from an adult in good health. The genes are TRBV29-1 and TRBJ2-1, with D perhaps matching TRBD1 (5 bases). Sequencing was performed on peripheral blood, taken on day 0 of AZD1222 vaccination. CDR3 in DNA: TGCAGCGTTGAATTGGGGCAGGGTATCTACAATGAGCAGTTCTTC. It translates to CSVELGQGIYNEQFF.